This T cell receptor beta chain appears in the sequencing data of a study of CD8+ T cells in alopecia areata. The study, taken as a whole, reports: Lesional scalp, notably in alopecia totalis/universalis, had clonality above that of normal scalp.

The sequencing template was cDNA reverse transcribed from extracted RNA. The protocol was immunoSEQ multiplex PCR, while the TCRdb copy is restricted to in-frame clones and leaves out a portion. The sample carries some 20,000 clones, approximately 60% recorded once. CD25+CD127- cells were sorted from CD4+ cells in roughly five patients. Separation by sorting yielded CD4+ and CD8+ T cells from PBMCs. Details on this clone: Its antigen is still unknown.

Per germline, CDR1 MNHEY and CDR2 SVGAGI. CDR3 length: 14 residues. Between the trimmed V and J ends, which lost 6 bases and 0 bases, there was a span of 9 bases. The sequence came from a human donor with alopecia areata. Sequencing was performed on CD4+ Tregs sorted from blood. The gene calls are TRBV6-5 and TRBJ2-1; D might be TRBD1 (5 bases). The CDR3 region has the DNA TGTGCCAGCAGCCGACAGAGCTCCTACAATGAGCAGTTCTTC. It yields the protein CASSRQSSYNEQFF.